Presented here are 8 T cell receptor beta chains from one specimen sequenced in a study of neurological immune-mediated disorders. TCRdb independently ran MiXCR on the 5' RACE reads; one entry per CDR3 protein. The table has about 26,000 distinct CDR3 sequences, approximately 3.2% seen once. The sequencing input was PBMCs. These receptors were obtained from a woman younger than 45 with multiple sclerosis.

This clonotype has at least ten counts. V and J are TRBV7-2 and TRBJ2-7; tentative D call: TRBD1 (6 bases). Germline CDR1 SGHTA, CDR2 FQGNSA. The CDR3 totals 13 residues. The germline V and J ends were trimmed by 4 bases and 6 bases, with 13 bases remaining between them. The CDR3 DNA reads TGTGCCAGCAGCTGGGACACCACAGCCGAGCAGTACTTC. Translation gives CASSWDTTAEQYF.

Ten or more counts support this clonotype. The V and J genes are TRBV20-1 and TRBJ2-7; no definite D call. Germline assignment: CDR1 DFQATT and CDR2 SNEGSKA (reference sequence). Trimming cost V 0 bases and J 0 bases, with 12 bases left between them. There are 15 residues in the CDR3. CDR3 nucleotide sequence: TGCAGTGCTAGAGATGGGTTGCTGCCCTCCTACGAGCAGTACTTC. It is translated as CSARDGLLPSYEQYF.

This clonotype was recorded at least ten times. The chain uses TRBV5-1 and TRBJ2-3; TRBD2 aligns across 12 bases. V gave up 5 bases and J gave up 6 bases; unmatched junction bases: 10. This CDR3 has 16 amino acids. Germline V CDR1 and CDR2: SGHRS, YFSETQ. CDR3 sequence: CASSNPGLAGSDTQYF. The CDR3 region has the DNA TGCGCCAGCAGTAACCCGGGACTAGCGGGTTCTGATACGCAGTATTTT.

V and J are TRBV20-1 and TRBJ2-7; D remains unclear. V lost 4 bases, J lost 7 bases, and 14 bases lay in between. Per the germline V gene, CDR1 is DFQATT and CDR2 is SNEGSKA (reference sequence). The CDR3 totals 12 residues. The CDR3 nucleotides read TGCAGTGCTACGAAGGGCGGAGAAGAGCAGTACTTC. Amino acid sequence: CSATKGGEEQYF.

This chain joins TRBV20-1 and TRBJ1-1; the D gene is possibly TRBD1 (5 bases). Germline-derived CDR1 and CDR2 are DFQATT and SNEGSKA (reference sequence). Trimming pared 0 bases from V and 2 bases from J, leaving 10 bases between. The CDR3 totals 14 residues. Written as DNA, the CDR3 is TGCAGTGCTAGAGACGGGGGGAGCAACACTGAAGCTTTCTTT. It translates to CSARDGGSNTEAFF.

This clonotype appeared a few times. The chain is built from TRBV6-5 and TRBJ1-6, with a weak D call TRBD1 (5 bases). V gave up 5 bases and J gave up 7 bases, with 18 bases separating them. From germline, CDR1 is MNHEY and CDR2 SVGAGI. This CDR3 region has 16 residues. This CDR3 reads CASSLSAVGENSPLHF. The DNA for the CDR3 is TGTGCCAGCAGTCTCTCCGCTGTGGGGGAGAATTCACCCCTCCACTTT.

This clonotype qualifies as medium-sized (0.01 to 0.1%). This sequence joins TRBV15 and TRBJ2-1; the match to TRBD2 covers 8 bases. Germline assignment: CDR1 LNHNV and CDR2 YYDKDF (reference sequence). V was pared by 8 bases and J by 0 bases, with 9 bases of the junction left unmatched. This CDR3 contains 16 residues. The CDR3 reads CATYAHRGGSYNEQFF. CDR3 DNA sequence: TGTGCCACCTACGCCCACCGGGGGGGCTCCTACAATGAGCAGTTCTTC.

Many counts were recorded for this clonotype. The rearrangement links TRBV20-1 to TRBJ2-1; no clear D gene. The V and J ends lost 5 bases and 3 bases respectively, with 5 bases between them. This CDR3 has 11 residues. Germline CDR1 reads DFQATT; CDR2 reads SNEGSKA (reference sequence). The CDR3 loop is CSALYYNEQFF. Here the CDR3 DNA reads TGCAGTGCTCTTTACTACAATGAGCAGTTCTTC.